The next 20 T cell receptor beta chains were all read from a single sample in a study of regulatory T cells in long-lasting Graves disease. Time point of the sample: newly diagnosed GD, antithyroid drugs for less than 3 months. The TCR library was made from RNA that had been extracted from PBMCs in TRIzol. With iRepertoire HTBI primers and Arm-PCR of CDR3 regions, TCR beta libraries were built. TCRdb redid the calling of the multiplex PCR reads with MiXCR, one entry per CDR3 protein. The data show about 210,000 distinct CDR3 sequences, around 20% seen once. The data also belong to a second study, concerning T cells in Graves' hyperthyroidism and ophthalmopathy.

Sequencing used peripheral blood mononuclear cells (PBMCs), obtained at new diagnosis, from a patient treated with antithyroid drugs. The receptors shown here come from a woman aged 25-40 years with Graves disease.

V is TRBV5-4 and J is TRBJ2-5, with D unclear. V was clipped by 1 base and J by 2 bases, with 12 bases between them. Germline V gene data show CDR1 as SGHNT and CDR2 as YYREEE (reference sequence). There are 15 residues in the CDR3. The CDR3 DNA reads TGTGCCAGCAGCTTGCCGGGTGCCGGACAAGAGACCCAGTACTTC. This gives the protein CASSLPGAGQETQYF.

This sequence joins TRBV10-3 and TRBJ1-6; D is undetermined. Trimming cost V 0 bases and J 7 bases, with 4 bases left between them. Germline CDR1 and CDR2: ENHRY and SYGVKD. The CDR3 consists of 13 residues. This CDR3 reads CAISESPNSPLHF. CDR3 sequence (DNA): TGTGCCATCAGTGAGTCACCCAATTCACCCCTCCACTTT.

This clonotype has more than one count but fewer than ten. V is TRBV25-1 and J is TRBJ1-3; perhaps TRBD1 as D (6 bases). The germline V and J ends were trimmed by 6 bases and 0 bases, with 12 bases remaining between them. CDR3 size: 15 residues. Germline V gives CDR1 MGHDK, CDR2 SYGVNS. CDR3 in amino acids: CASSGGRNSGNTIYF. The CDR3 nucleotides read TGTGCCAGCAGCGGGGGGCGAAACTCTGGAAACACCATATATTTT. Combining the CDR3 with reference TRBV25-1 and TRBJ1-3 gives the whole variable domain EADIYQTPRYLVIGTGKKITLECSQTMGHDKMYWYQQDPGMELHLIHYSYGVNSTEKGDLSSESTVSRIRTEHFPLTLESARPSHTSQYLCASSGGRNSGNTIYFGEGSWLTVV.

The V and J genes are TRBV7-2 and TRBJ2-3, with 8 bases identical to TRBD2. Gene TRBJ2-1 matches the end of the DNA better, so the J call may be wrong. The CDR3 contains 14 residues. Germline V CDR1 and CDR2: SGHTA, FQGNSA. The CDR3 DNA follows: TGTGCCAGCAGCTTAGCTTACAGCGGGAGAGAGCAGTTCTTC. It encodes CASSLAYSGREQFF.

In this sample, this clonotype turned up many times. J is TRBJ1-3 and V is TRBV30; TRBD1 is a possible D gene (6 bases). Germline assignment: CDR1 GTSNPN and CDR2 SVGIG (reference sequence). V shed 0 bases and J shed 2 bases, with 11 bases lying between them. CDR3 size: 15 residues. The CDR3 loop is CAWSVHRATGNTIYF. Here the CDR3 DNA reads TGTGCCTGGAGTGTACACAGGGCCACTGGAAACACCATATATTTT. Using reference TRBV30 and TRBJ1-3 for the parts outside the CDR3, the full variable domain is SQTIHQWPATLVQPVGSPLSLECTVEGTSNPNLYWYRQAAGRGLQLLFYSVGIGQISSEVPQNLSASRPQDRQFILSSKKLLLSDSGFYLCAWSVHRATGNTIYFGEGSWLTVV.

This clonotype was seen at least ten times. The rearrangement uses TRBV5-1 and TRBJ2-4; D may be TRBD2 (5 bases). The CDR3 loop spans 15 amino acids. Germline V gene data show CDR1 as SGHRS and CDR2 as YFSETQ. V shed 2 bases and J shed 3 bases, with 12 bases lying between them. In DNA form, the CDR3 reads TGCGCCAGCAGCTTAGAGGGCTTCGGCAAAAACATTCAGTACTTC. Translating gives CASSLEGFGKNIQYF.

This clonotype has ten or more counts. The chain uses TRBV20-1 and TRBJ2-1; D is uncertain. This CDR3 has 15 amino acids. Trimming took 4 bases from V and 1 from J, leaving 14 bases between them. The germline gives CDR1 DFQATT, CDR2 SNEGSKA (reference sequence). The CDR3 protein is CSAKPSEGSYNEQFF. The CDR3 DNA reads as TGCAGTGCTAAGCCCTCGGAAGGGTCCTACAATGAGCAGTTCTTC.

Many counts were recorded for this clonotype. The chain recombines TRBV11-3 with TRBJ2-2; 7 positions match TRBD2. Germline V gives CDR1 SGHNT, CDR2 YENEEA. The length of the CDR3 is 19 residues. Germline trimming cut 4 bases from V and 1 base from J; bases unmatched to any gene: 15. CDR3 nucleotides: TGTGCCAGCAGCTCTGTTCAGCGCTTCGGCGGGGGGAACACCGGGGAGCTGTTTTTT. Amino acid sequence: CASSSVQRFGGGNTGELFF.

This clonotype was seen ten or more times. V gene TRBV20-1 combines with J gene TRBJ2-1; maybe TRBD2 (5 bases). The V gene's germline CDR1 is DFQATT and CDR2 SNEGSKA (reference sequence). Trimming took 3 bases from V and 0 from J, leaving 9 bases between them. The CDR3 extends over 14 amino acids. The DNA for the CDR3 is TGCAGTGCTAGCCAAGCGGCCTCCTACAATGAGCAGTTCTTC. This encodes CSASQAASYNEQFF.

The table lists this clonotype with a count of one. This rearrangement joins TRBV6-2 or TRBV6-3 to TRBJ2-5; 12 bases align to TRBD1. The germline gives CDR1 MNHEY, CDR2 SVGEGT. The CDR3 sequence is 17 residues long. The trim removed 6 bases at V and 2 bases at J, leaving 10 bases unmatched. CDR3 protein: CASRPGQGAGWQETQYF. The CDR3 coding sequence is TGTGCCAGCAGACCGGGACAGGGGGCTGGGTGGCAAGAGACCCAGTACTTC.

This clonotype has a count of ten or more. The chain carries TRBV5-1 and TRBJ1-6; D is possibly TRBD1 (5 bases). The CDR3 extends over 15 amino acids. Germline loops: CDR1 SGHRS, CDR2 YFSETQ. The V end was cut by 2 bases, the J end by 10 bases, with 16 bases between. The CDR3 reads CASSLQATLNSPLHF. CDR3 bases: TGCGCCAGCAGCTTACAGGCCACCCTCAACTCACCCCTCCACTTT.

This clonotype was detected ten times or more. The CDR3 loop reads CASTPDSTTGNTIYF. The DNA for the CDR3 is TGTGCCAGCACCCCGGACAGTACGACGGGAAACACCATATATTTT. The chain is built from TRBV12-3 or TRBV12-4 and TRBJ1-3, with TRBD1 as a possible D gene (6 bases). CDR3 length: 15 amino acids. Trimming removed 7 bases from V and 4 bases from J, with 17 bases in between.

CDR3 amino acids: CSARGSGLAVSYNEQFF. As DNA, the CDR3 is TGCAGTGCTAGAGGCAGTGGGCTAGCGGTATCCTACAATGAGCAGTTCTTC. The chain uses TRBV20-1 and TRBJ2-1, with TRBD2 matching over 7 bases. Trimming cost V 1 base and J 1 base; bases outside gene matches: 10. The CDR3 is 17 amino acids. Looked up from germline, CDR1 is DFQATT and CDR2 is SNEGSKA (reference sequence).

This clonotype was recorded at least ten times. The chain employs TRBV18 and TRBJ1-2; tentatively, D is TRBD1 (6 bases). This CDR3 spans 16 amino acids. Trimming removed 3 bases at V and 3 bases at J, with 17 bases between. Looked up from germline, CDR1 is KGHSH and CDR2 is LQKENI. The CDR3 coding sequence is TGTGCCAGCTCACCCCCCCTGGGTAGGGGGGACTATGGCTACACCTTC. This translates into CASSPPLGRGDYGYTF.

This clonotype was counted ten times or more. CDR3 protein: CASSEGKIFSGNTIYF. CDR3 bases: TGTGCCAGCAGTGAAGGGAAGATCTTCTCTGGAAACACCATATATTTT. The V call is TRBV6-2 or TRBV6-3, the J call TRBJ1-3; D gene ambiguous. Germline lookup yields CDR1 MNHEY and CDR2 SVGEGT. The CDR3 consists of 16 residues. Trimming took off 5 bases at V and 0 bases at J, with 14 bases between the two ends.

This clonotype has at least ten counts. The V gene is TRBV12-3 or TRBV12-4, the J gene TRBJ1-1; 7 bases match TRBD1. J was trimmed by 0 bases and V by 6 bases; bases with no gene match: 13. There are 17 residues in the CDR3. CDR3 DNA sequence: TGTGCCAGCAGGATTTCCGGGACAGAGCCCGTGAACACTGAAGCTTTCTTT. Amino acid sequence: CASRISGTEPVNTEAFF.

This clonotype has just a few counts. This may come from a read error, since a much larger clone is one base off. The CDR3, as DNA: TGTGCCATCAGTGAGCCGGCCAGGTCCTACAATGAGCAGCTCTTC. Protein: CAISEPARSYNEQLF. The chain links TRBV11-1 to TRBJ2-1; no firm D call. The CDR3 spans 15 residues. Germline lookup yields CDR1 SGHAT and CDR2 FQDESV (reference sequence).

In its sample, this clonotype was seen many times. V usage is TRBV28 and J usage is TRBJ2-5; D is perhaps TRBD2 (6 bases). With 3 bases removed from V and 4 bases from J, the gap between germline ends came to 18 bases. Germline loops: CDR1 MDHEN, CDR2 SYDVKM. The CDR3 covers 16 residues. This chain's CDR3 is CASSFLGGKVIETQYF. CDR3 DNA: TGTGCCAGCAGTTTTTTAGGCGGGAAAGTAATAGAGACCCAGTACTTC. The complete variable domain, with remaining parts taken from reference TRBV28 and TRBJ2-5, reads DVKVTQSSRYLVKRTGEKVFLECVQDMDHENMFWYRQDPGLGLRLIYFSYDVKMKEKGDIPEGYSVSREKKERFSLILESASTNQTSMYLCASSFLGGKVIETQYFGPGTRLLVL.

This clonotype was seen repeatedly, ten times or more. The chain combines TRBV5-1 with TRBJ1-6, with D hard to call. V lost 4 bases and J lost 10, with 15 bases in between. Germline V gene data show CDR1 as SGHRS and CDR2 as YFSETQ. The CDR3 extends over 14 amino acids. CDR3 bases: TGCGCCAGCAGCCTCTCGGGTGGTGGGTCACCCCTCCACTTT. It encodes CASSLSGGGSPLHF.

In its sample, this clonotype was seen many times. The chain combines TRBV7-2 with TRBJ2-7; D is ambiguous. The CDR3 sequence is 13 residues long. The ends were cut back, 2 bases at V and 4 bases at J, with 9 bases in the middle. Germline CDR1 reads SGHTA; CDR2 reads FQGNSA. CDR3 amino acids: CASSLPVPYEQYF. The CDR3 bases are TGTGCCAGCAGCTTACCGGTTCCGTACGAGCAGTACTTC.